What follows describes a single T cell receptor (beta chain). The data are from a study of blood T cells in healthy people across ages. CDR3 length: 15 amino acids. CDR1 is SEHNR and CDR2 is FQNEAQ in the germline V gene (reference sequence). V was pared by 5 bases and J by 6 bases, with 19 bases between. The use of a sample-barcoded 5' primer and a J-beta primer mix characterized a second PCR of 7 to 11 cycles. Researchers report that a template-switch adaptor with 12 random nucleotides tagged each cDNA molecule. TCRdb analysed the 5' RACE reads with MiXCR anew, one entry per CDR3 protein. The table has 1.5 million to 2 million distinct CDR3 sequences, about 31% seen once.

The source material was blood. The rearrangement links TRBV7-9 to TRBJ1-1; D not resolved. The clonotype originates from a woman in her 30s in good health. CDR3 residues: CASSLSGSGSPEAFF. The CDR3 DNA reads TGTGCCAGCAGCCTAAGTGGTTCGGGGAGCCCTGAAGCTTTCTTT.